These 27 T cell receptor beta chains were sequenced from one sample in a study of cytotoxic CD8 clonotypes in ibrutinib-treated CLL. The method was immunoSEQ multiplex PCR; TCRdb's version includes in-frame clones alone and lacks a portion of them. The sample includes roughly 220,000 clones, over 65% seen only once; the top ten take roughly 6.4%. Material: PBMCs, obtained after 12 months of ibrutinib treatment. These receptors were taken from a human donor with chronic lymphocytic leukemia.

The CDR3 region has the DNA TGTGCCAGCAGCGTTGCTAGCGGGGGAAGCACAGATACGCAGTATTTT. This gives the protein CASSVASGGSTDTQYF. V is TRBV9 and J is TRBJ2-3; 10 nucleotides align to TRBD2. This CDR3 spans 16 amino acids. The ends lost 2 bases at V and 0 bases at J; junction bases unmatched: 3. In germline, CDR1 is SGDLS, CDR2 YYNGEE.

This clone was seen more than once but under ten times. The J gene is TRBJ1-2, the V gene TRBV10-2; the match to TRBD1 covers 7 bases. This CDR3 is 13 amino acids long. With 5 bases clipped from V and 2 bases from J, the junction kept 2 bases outside the gene matches. Germline V gives CDR1 WSHSY, CDR2 SAAADI. CDR3 region: CASSSGQNYGYTF. CDR3 DNA: TGCGCCAGCAGTTCGGGACAGAACTATGGCTACACCTTC.

This chain joins TRBV4-2 and TRBJ2-1, with TRBD2 identical over 11 bases. V shed 1 base, J shed 9 bases, and the junction held 11 bases outside the gene matches. CDR1 and CDR2 from the germline V gene are LGHNA and YNFKEQ. CDR3 size: 17 residues. The CDR3 region has the DNA TGTGCCAGCAGCCAAGGGCTTGGGCTAGCGGGAGGCGGTGAGCAGTTCTTC. Translation: CASSQGLGLAGGGEQFF.

V and J are TRBV6-5 and TRBJ1-4; the D is unclear. V was cut by 6 bases and J by 5 bases, with 13 bases left in between. Germline lookup yields CDR1 MNHEY and CDR2 SVGAGI. The CDR3 spans 14 residues. The CDR3 reads CASRPDGVNEKLFF. CDR3 coding DNA: TGTGCCAGCAGGCCGGACGGAGTAAATGAAAAACTGTTTTTT.

The chain combines TRBV7-2 with TRBJ2-7; 10 bases line up with TRBD2. The V and J ends lost 1 base and 4 bases, in that order; junction bases with no gene match: 7. CDR1 is SGHTA and CDR2 is FQGNSA in the germline V gene. The CDR3 has 16 residues. The CDR3 nucleotides read TGTGCCAGCAGCTTAGAAGTTAGCGGGAGGTTGTACGAGCAGTACTTC. Amino acids: CASSLEVSGRLYEQYF.

The sample holds one count of this clone. This rearrangement joins TRBV9 to TRBJ2-7; 7 bases fit TRBD1. J was trimmed by 1 base and V by 0 bases; bases with no gene match: 4. This CDR3 is 15 amino acids long. Looked up from germline, CDR1 is SGDLS and CDR2 is YYNGEE. The CDR3 bases are TGTGCCAGCAGCGTAGATAGGGGGCATTCCTACGAGCAGTACTTC. Its translation is CASSVDRGHSYEQYF. Based on the CDR3 plus reference TRBV9 and TRBJ2-7, the full variable domain is DSGVTQTPKHLITATGQRVTLRCSPRSGDLSVYWYQQSLDQGLQFLIQYYNGEERAKGNILERFSAQQFPDLHSELNLSSLELGDSALYFCASSVDRGHSYEQYFGPGTRLTVT.

This clone was observed a few times. The V gene is TRBV6-5, the J gene TRBJ1-5, with D unclear. The CDR3 is made up of 15 amino acids. V lost 5 bases and J lost 0, with 11 bases in between. Germline CDR1 and CDR2: MNHEY and SVGAGI. The CDR3 loop is CASSTLVDSNQPQHF. CDR3 nucleotide sequence: TGTGCCAGCAGTACCTTGGTAGATAGCAATCAGCCCCAGCATTTT.

V gene TRBV18 combines with J gene TRBJ2-1; no clear D gene. The CDR3 has 15 residues. With 5 bases removed from V and 4 bases from J, the gap between germline ends came to 15 bases. CDR1 is KGHSH and CDR2 is LQKENI in the germline V gene. CDR3 in DNA: TGTGCCAGCTCAACATCCCATTTAGGGTACAATGAGCAGTTCTTC. Protein sequence: CASSTSHLGYNEQFF.

The sample holds a few counts of this clone. The V call is TRBV25-1, the J call TRBJ2-5; a weak D match, TRBD2 (5 bases). The CDR3 has 15 amino acids. V lost 1 base to trimming and J lost 3 bases, with 12 bases between them. Germline values: CDR1 MGHDK, CDR2 SYGVNS. CDR3 residues: CASSESGKGKETQYF. The DNA for the CDR3 is TGTGCCAGCAGTGAATCGGGAAAGGGAAAAGAGACCCAGTACTTC.

This clone was recorded only once. The chain recombines TRBV4-2 with TRBJ1-2, with D unclear. Looked up from germline, CDR1 is LGHNA and CDR2 is YNFKEQ. This CDR3 spans 14 amino acids. The ends were cut back, 0 bases at V and 1 base at J, with 6 bases in the middle. CDR3 in DNA: TGTGCCAGCAGCCAAGATCTCAATAACTATGGCTACACCTTC. This translates into CASSQDLNNYGYTF.

The V and J genes are TRBV25-1 and TRBJ2-5, with D perhaps given as TRBD1 or TRBD2 (5 bases each). Deletions cut 2 bases from V and 4 bases from J, with 20 bases between. This CDR3 spans 17 amino acids. CDR1 is MGHDK, CDR2 SYGVNS, per germline. The CDR3 DNA reads TGTGCCAGCAGTGAACTAGGGGCCCCCAAAAGCGGAGAGACCCAGTACTTC. This sequence encodes CASSELGAPKSGETQYF.

This CDR3 is CASSEKTVQETQYF. The CDR3 DNA follows: TGTGCCAGCAGTGAAAAGACAGTCCAAGAGACCCAGTACTTC. The genes are TRBV2 and TRBJ2-5, with D maybe TRBD1 (5 bases). Germline V gene sequence: CDR1 SNHLY, CDR2 FYNNEI. CDR3 length: 14 residues. Trimming cost V 2 bases and J 1 base, with 8 bases left between them.

This chain uses TRBV6-6 with TRBJ1-1, with D tentatively TRBD1 (5 bases). Germline V gene sequence: CDR1 MNHNY, CDR2 SVGAGI (reference sequence). The germline V and J ends were trimmed by 7 bases and 4 bases, with 19 bases remaining between them. The CDR3 runs to 15 residues. The CDR3 reads CASNMWEGRSTEAFF. CDR3 bases: TGTGCCAGCAACATGTGGGAGGGGAGAAGCACTGAAGCTTTCTTT.

This clone turned up a few times. The chain has TRBV7-8 and TRBJ1-1; a weak D match, TRBD1 (5 bases). The V gene lost 1 base and the J gene lost 8 bases, with 8 bases spanning the gap. Germline CDR1 is SGHVS and CDR2 is FQNEAQ. The CDR3 has 12 amino acids. DNA for the CDR3: TGTGCCAGCAGCTTAGGATCAGGGGAAGCTTTCTTT. Translation: CASSLGSGEAFF.

This clone appeared a few times. J is TRBJ2-2 and V is TRBV5-1; maybe TRBD1 (6 bases). The CDR3 sequence is 17 residues long. V was clipped by 0 bases and J by 1 base, with 13 bases between them. Germline assignment: CDR1 SGHRS and CDR2 YFSETQ. The CDR3 spells CASSLEPRTENTGELFF. CDR3 bases: TGCGCCAGCAGCTTGGAGCCCAGGACAGAGAACACCGGGGAGCTGTTTTTT. The full variable domain, completed using reference TRBV5-1 and TRBJ2-2, is KAGVTQTPRYLIKTRGQQVTLSCSPISGHRSVSWYQQTPGQGLQFLFEYFSETQRNKGNFPGRFSGRQFSNSRSEMNVSTLELGDSALYLCASSLEPRTENTGELFFGEGSRLTVL.

This clone has just a few counts. This chain joins TRBV5-1 and TRBJ2-7; D gene uncertain. The length of the CDR3 is 12 residues. Between the trimmed V and J ends, which lost 1 base and 5 bases, there was a span of 7 bases. Per the germline V gene, CDR1 is SGHRS and CDR2 is YFSETQ. This chain's CDR3 is CASSLLGHEQYF. The CDR3 DNA follows: TGCGCCAGCAGCTTGTTAGGCCACGAGCAGTACTTC.

This chain connects TRBV6-5 to TRBJ2-1, with unresolved D. CDR3 length: 14 residues. V was pared by 9 bases and J by 1 base, with 13 bases between. CDR1 MNHEY and CDR2 SVGAGI come from the germline V gene. CDR3 nucleotide sequence: TGTGCCAGTCGCACCAGGTTATCCTACAATGAGCAGTTCTTC. This encodes CASRTRLSYNEQFF.

This clone was found a few times. This rearrangement joins TRBV29-1 to TRBJ2-5; D unresolved. The germline V gene has CDR1 SQVTM and CDR2 ANQGSEA. CDR3 length: 12 residues. V gave up 3 bases and J gave up 2 bases, with 7 bases separating them. CDR3 DNA: TGCAGCGTTGAGACATATCAAGAGACCCAGTACTTC. This encodes CSVETYQETQYF.

In DNA form, the CDR3 reads TGCGCCAGCACCACGGCCGTTCGGGATTCACCCCTCCACTTT. Protein: CASTTAVRDSPLHF. The chain employs TRBV5-1 and TRBJ1-6; D is ambiguous. The CDR3 sequence is 14 residues long. Germline CDR1 SGHRS, CDR2 YFSETQ. The germline V and J ends were trimmed by 6 bases and 8 bases, with 15 bases remaining between them.

The rearrangement uses TRBV2 and TRBJ2-7; 10 bases fit TRBD1. Germline loops: CDR1 SNHLY, CDR2 FYNNEI. With V trimmed by 6 bases and J by 0 bases, 8 bases remained unmatched. The CDR3 totals 16 residues. CDR3 sequence: CASRAWGQGSSYEQYF. CDR3 coding DNA: TGTGCCAGCAGGGCCTGGGGACAGGGGAGCTCCTACGAGCAGTACTTC. Filled out from reference TRBV2 and TRBJ2-7, the complete variable domain reads EPEVTQTPSHQVTQMGQEVILRCVPISNHLYFYWYRQILGQKVEFLVSFYNNEISEKSEIFDDQFSVERPDGSNFTLKIRSTKLEDSAMYFCASRAWGQGSSYEQYFGPGTRLTVT.

This chain joins TRBV19 and TRBJ1-6; TRBD1 agrees at 10 bases. The CDR3 sequence is 15 residues long. V was pared by 8 bases and J by 1 base, with 2 bases of the junction left unmatched. Per germline, CDR1 LNHDA and CDR2 SQIVND (reference sequence). The CDR3 loop is CASSGQGSYNSPLHF. In DNA, the CDR3 is TGTGCCAGTTCGGGACAGGGGTCCTATAATTCACCCCTCCACTTT.

This chain connects TRBV7-2 to TRBJ2-7, with 11 nucleotides matching TRBD2. The CDR3 spans 16 residues. Germline CDR1 is SGHTA and CDR2 is FQGNSA. V shed 5 bases and J 3 bases; nucleotides not matched to a gene: 9. CDR3 sequence reads: CASSGKGLAVDYEQYF. The CDR3 DNA reads as TGTGCCAGCAGCGGAAAGGGACTAGCGGTAGACTACGAGCAGTACTTC.

The CDR3 protein is CSVEPRTGTDPNYGYTF. The CDR3 region has the DNA TGCAGCGTTGAACCACGGACAGGGACGGACCCAAACTATGGCTACACCTTC. The chain uses TRBV29-1 and TRBJ1-2; 8 bases fit TRBD1. The CDR3 contains 17 residues. Trimming cost V 2 bases and J 2 bases; bases outside gene matches: 13. Germline-derived CDR1 and CDR2 are SQVTM and ANQGSEA.

The CDR3 DNA is TGTGCCAGCAGCGACAACAGAGGAACGGGTGAGCAGTACTTC. Protein product: CASSDNRGTGEQYF. J is TRBJ2-7 and V is TRBV2; unclear D gene. Germline-derived CDR1 and CDR2 are SNHLY and FYNNEI. V was trimmed by 6 bases and J by 7 bases, leaving 19 bases between them. The CDR3 covers 14 residues.

The chain has TRBV5-4 and TRBJ1-1; a possible D gene is TRBD1 (6 bases). V was shortened by 5 bases and J by 2 bases, with 13 bases between the two germline ends. The CDR3 has 14 amino acids. Germline V gives CDR1 SGHNT, CDR2 YYREEE (reference sequence). CDR3 coding DNA: TGTGCCAGCAGGGCCGGGACACGAAACACTGAAGCTTTCTTT. Translated, it gives CASRAGTRNTEAFF.

Many counts were recorded for this clone. The J gene is TRBJ2-3, the V gene TRBV5-1; D not certain. Per germline, CDR1 SGHRS and CDR2 YFSETQ. The CDR3 totals 15 residues. Trimming shortened V by 0 bases and J by 0 bases, and 8 bases separated the two germline ends. DNA for the CDR3: TGCGCCAGCAGCTTGGGGGTCAGCAGCACAGATACGCAGTATTTT. Amino acids: CASSLGVSSTDTQYF.

V is TRBV30 and J is TRBJ1-6; 8 nucleotides agree with TRBD1. In germline, CDR1 is GTSNPN, CDR2 SVGIG (reference sequence). The CDR3 contains 16 residues. The V segment lost 5 bases and the J segment 3 bases; nucleotides outside the gene matches: 9. DNA for the CDR3: TGTGCCTGGTACCGTCCCGGGACAGGCTATAATTCACCCCTCCACTTT. Protein: CAWYRPGTGYNSPLHF.